These 8 T cell receptor beta chains were all obtained from the same sample, sequenced in a study of post-analysis software for immune sequencing data. Overall study findings and caveats: Patients showed TRBV5-6, TRBV5-1 and TRBV20-1 among five TRBV segments more frequent than in controls.

Unique molecular identifiers tagged the TCR beta cDNA libraries. TCRdb itself ran the PCR reads through MiXCR, one entry per CDR3 protein. The table has 650,000 to 850,000 distinct CDR3 sequences, around 45% seen once; the top ten hold approximately 5%. No antigen has been assigned to these receptors. Specimen: blood. These receptor sequences come from a girl aged 5 to 17 with multiple sclerosis.

The chain uses TRBV7-2 and TRBJ2-3; unclear D gene. This CDR3 has 16 amino acids. Trimming pared 1 base from V and 0 bases from J, leaving 11 bases between. Germline V lookup: CDR1 SGHTA, CDR2 FQGNSA. The CDR3 coding sequence is TGTGCCAGCAGCTTAGAAGTTCCCCTGAGCACAGATACGCAGTATTTT. Translation gives CASSLEVPLSTDTQYF. Combining the CDR3 with reference TRBV7-2 and TRBJ2-3 gives the whole variable domain GAGVSQSPSNKVTEKGKDVELRCDPISGHTALYWYRQSLGQGLEFLIYFQGNSAPDKSGLPSDRFSAERTGGSVSTLTIQRTQQEDSAVYLCASSLEVPLSTDTQYFGPGTRLTVL.

This clonotype was counted a few times. J is TRBJ2-3 and V is TRBV3-1; possibly TRBD1 or TRBD2 for D (5 bases each). The CDR3 covers 16 residues. The germline V gene has CDR1 LGHDT and CDR2 YNNKEL (reference sequence). V was trimmed by 0 bases and J by 6 bases, leaving 16 bases between them. CDR3 bases: TGTGCCAGCAGCCAAGATATGAGGGGTCGAGTGGATACGCAGTATTTT. It yields the protein CASSQDMRGRVDTQYF.

This rearrangement joins TRBV5-1 to TRBJ2-3; D is ambiguous. Germline CDR1 SGHRS, CDR2 YFSETQ. The CDR3 contains 15 residues. Trimming left V 0 bases short and J 2 bases short, with 10 bases between. CDR3 in amino acids: CASSLEGRNTDTQYF. The CDR3 coding sequence is TGCGCCAGCAGCTTGGAAGGCAGGAACACAGATACGCAGTATTTT.

This clonotype was picked up many times. This chain joins TRBV11-1 and TRBJ2-7, with 9 bases fitting TRBD1. Germline assignment: CDR1 SGHAT and CDR2 FQDESV (reference sequence). The CDR3 is made up of 17 amino acids. Losses at the gene ends were 3 bases for V and 3 bases for J; bases not matched to a gene: 12. Here the CDR3 reads CASSFGTGFYLGYEQYF. The DNA of the CDR3 is TGTGCCAGCAGCTTCGGGACAGGGTTTTATCTGGGCTACGAGCAGTACTTC.

Notes on this clonotype: One junction end disagrees with the germline gene, perhaps due to a read error. The genes are TRBV20-1 and TRBJ1-6; D possibly corresponds to TRBD1 (6 bases). The CDR3 has 17 residues. Germline-derived CDR1 and CDR2 are DFQATT and SNEGSKA (reference sequence). The CDR3 spells CSAREIQGPAWNSPPHF. The CDR3 bases are TGCAGTGCTAGAGAGATACAGGGACCTGCGTGGAATTCACCCCCCCACTTT.

The chain is built from TRBV2 and TRBJ2-1, with 10 bases lining up with TRBD2. The CDR3 consists of 14 residues. Germline assignment: CDR1 SNHLY and CDR2 FYNNEI. V shed 8 bases, J shed 4 bases, and the junction held 5 bases outside the gene matches. CDR3 bases: TGTGCCAGCCAGACTAGCGGGTATTACAATGAGCAGTTCTTC. Encoded protein: CASQTSGYYNEQFF.

This clonotype was seen only a few times. The J gene is TRBJ2-7, the V gene TRBV5-1; D possibly corresponds to TRBD2 (5 bases). The V and J ends lost 4 bases and 6 bases respectively, with 14 bases between them. The CDR3 consists of 13 residues. Looked up from germline, CDR1 is SGHRS and CDR2 is YFSETQ. DNA for the CDR3: TGCGCCAGCAGCGACGGAGGCGTAGGCGAGCAGTACTTC. Translated: CASSDGGVGEQYF.

Regarding this clonotype: A read error may account for a junction end that differs from germline. The rearrangement uses TRBV18 and TRBJ2-1; 8 bases map to TRBD1. From germline, CDR1 is KGHSH and CDR2 LQKENI. This CDR3 comprises 20 residues. CDR3 residues: CASPPFPHRTGTSSYNEQFF. In nucleotides, the CDR3 is TGTGCCAGCCCACCATTCCCCCATAGGACAGGGACGAGCTCCTACAATGAGCAGTTCTTC.